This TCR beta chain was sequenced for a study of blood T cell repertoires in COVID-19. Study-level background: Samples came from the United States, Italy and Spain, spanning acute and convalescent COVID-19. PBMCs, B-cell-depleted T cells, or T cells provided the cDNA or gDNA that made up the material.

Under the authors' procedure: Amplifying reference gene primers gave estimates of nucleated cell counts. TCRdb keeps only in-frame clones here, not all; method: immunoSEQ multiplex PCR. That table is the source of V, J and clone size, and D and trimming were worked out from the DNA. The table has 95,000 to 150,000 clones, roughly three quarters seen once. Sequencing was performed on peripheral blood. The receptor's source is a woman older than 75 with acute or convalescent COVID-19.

The DNA of the CDR3 is TGTGCCAGCAGGGAACAGGGCGGGACTGAAGCTTTCTTT. This translates into CASREQGGTEAFF. This chain connects TRBV6-6 to TRBJ1-1, with D possibly TRBD1 on 6 matching bases. The V gene's germline CDR1 is MNHNY and CDR2 SVGAGI (reference sequence). CDR3 length equals 13 residues. V was trimmed by 6 bases and J by 5 bases, leaving 13 bases between them.